One sample yielded the 7 T cell receptor beta chains listed below, sequenced in a study of T-cell memory formation after mild COVID-19. A single record per CDR3 protein comes from TCRdb applying MiXCR to the 5' RACE reads. Among about 470,000 distinct CDR3 sequences, around 27% were seen once, and the ten largest hold roughly an eighth. Sequencing used PBMCs or a T cell subset sorted from them (not recorded which). The receptor set was obtained from an adult woman who had mild COVID-19 (a few samples of this study predate the infection). Cell type and time point are not known.

This clonotype was recorded a few times. The chain recombines TRBV12-3 or TRBV12-4 with TRBJ2-7; D unresolved. The CDR3 runs to 13 residues. V was pared by 1 base and J by 2 bases, with 6 bases between. The CDR3 loop is CASSLGHTYEQYF. The CDR3 nucleotides read TGTGCCAGCAGTTTAGGACATACCTACGAGCAGTACTTC.

The sample holds a few counts of this clonotype. V is TRBV10-3 and J is TRBJ1-5; 8 positions agree with TRBD1. V was clipped by 0 bases and J by 7 bases; unmatched bases: 8. Germline V gene sequence: CDR1 ENHRY, CDR2 SYGVKD. The CDR3 is 16 amino acids. The CDR3 DNA reads as TGTGCCATCAGTGAGTCTCTGACAGGGGACCGGCAGCCCCAGCATTTT. Its translation is CAISESLTGDRQPQHF.

The V gene is TRBV5-1, the J gene TRBJ1-1, with D uncertain. Deletions cut 0 bases from V and 1 base from J, with 10 bases between. Germline assignment: CDR1 SGHRS and CDR2 YFSETQ. CDR3 size: 15 residues. The CDR3 spells CASSLAVQSNTEAFF. The DNA for the CDR3 is TGCGCCAGCAGCTTGGCCGTACAGTCGAACACTGAAGCTTTCTTT.

This clonotype has only a few counts. This chain joins TRBV5-1 and TRBJ1-1, with 9 nucleotides matching TRBD1. J lost 2 bases, V lost 3 bases, and 5 bases had no gene match. The CDR3 contains 15 residues. Germline V gene data show CDR1 as SGHRS and CDR2 as YFSETQ. For the CDR3, the DNA is TGCGCCAGCAGCTCCGGACAGGGGCACAACACTGAAGCTTTCTTT. This gives the protein CASSSGQGHNTEAFF.

The V and J genes are TRBV7-2 and TRBJ2-3; D gene uncertain. V was shortened by 5 bases and J by 3 bases, with 12 bases between the two germline ends. Germline V gene lookup returns CDR1 SGHTA and CDR2 FQGNSA. The CDR3 runs to 14 residues. The chain's CDR3 is CASSPRWETDTQYF. CDR3 DNA sequence: TGTGCCAGCAGCCCAAGGTGGGAAACAGATACGCAGTATTTT.

The sample holds many counts of this clonotype. The chain is built from TRBV3-1 and TRBJ2-4, with 15 bases matching TRBD2. The ends lost 4 bases at V and 1 base at J; junction bases unmatched: 5. Germline assignment: CDR1 LGHDT and CDR2 YNNKEL (reference sequence). This CDR3 spans 18 amino acids. CDR3 nucleotides: TGTGCCAGCAGCCGAGGGACTAGCGGGGGGACGGCCAAAAACATTCAGTACTTC. Translation gives CASSRGTSGGTAKNIQYF.

The CDR3 bases are TGCGCCAGCAGCTTGGGGGTGCCCGGACAGGGTATGTCATCCTACGAGCAGTACTTC. Translation gives CASSLGVPGQGMSSYEQYF. The V call is TRBV5-1, the J call TRBJ2-7; 8 nucleotides align to TRBD1. V shed 0 bases and J 1 base; nucleotides not matched to a gene: 15. This CDR3 is built from 19 residues. In germline, CDR1 is SGHRS, CDR2 YFSETQ. Combining the CDR3 with reference TRBV5-1 and TRBJ2-7 gives the whole variable domain KAGVTQTPRYLIKTRGQQVTLSCSPISGHRSVSWYQQTPGQGLQFLFEYFSETQRNKGNFPGRFSGRQFSNSRSEMNVSTLELGDSALYLCASSLGVPGQGMSSYEQYFGPGTRLTVT.